This T cell receptor (beta chain) came from a study of T cells in Graves' hyperthyroidism and ophthalmopathy. Template material for amplifying TCR beta CDR3 regions consisted of RNA transcripts. Carried out on the TCR CDR3, a first-round RT-PCR used the HTBI primer set. TCRdb analysed the multiplex PCR reads with MiXCR anew, one entry per CDR3 protein. There are around 500,000 distinct CDR3 sequences in the sample; about an eighth occur only once, and about 17% lies in the top ten. The germline gives CDR1 MNHNS, CDR2 SASEGT. This CDR3 is 15 amino acids long. This clonotype was seen more than once but under ten times. Just one base apart from a much larger clone, this may be a read error.

This receptor was obtained from a woman aged 18-35 years with Graves' hyperthyroidism. The sequenced sample consisted of blood. This rearrangement joins TRBV6-1 to TRBJ1-4, with 8 bases lining up with TRBD1. Here the CDR3 DNA reads TGTGCCAGCAGGGCCCTCGACAGGGGTTCTGAAGAACTGTTTTTT. Its translation is CASRALDRGSEELFF.